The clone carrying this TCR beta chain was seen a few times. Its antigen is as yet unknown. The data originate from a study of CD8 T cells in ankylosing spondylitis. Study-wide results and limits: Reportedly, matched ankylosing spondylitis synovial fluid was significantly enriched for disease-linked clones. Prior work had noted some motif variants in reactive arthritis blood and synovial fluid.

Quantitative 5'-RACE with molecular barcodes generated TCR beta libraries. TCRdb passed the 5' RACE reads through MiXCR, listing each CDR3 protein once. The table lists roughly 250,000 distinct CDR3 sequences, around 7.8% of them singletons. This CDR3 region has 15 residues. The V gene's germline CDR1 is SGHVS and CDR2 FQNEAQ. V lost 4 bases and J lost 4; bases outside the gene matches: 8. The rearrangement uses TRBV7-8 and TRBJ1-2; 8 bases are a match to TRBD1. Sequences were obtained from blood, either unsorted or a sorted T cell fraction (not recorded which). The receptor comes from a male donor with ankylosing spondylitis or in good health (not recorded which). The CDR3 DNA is TGTGCCAGCAGCTCTGGACAGGGCCCATTCTATGGCTACACCTTC. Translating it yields CASSSGQGPFYGYTF.